This T cell receptor beta chain was sequenced during a study of T cells in Graves' hyperthyroidism and ophthalmopathy. The wider study: Prior to any treatment, at the point of initial diagnosis, peripheral blood was collected. Findings of the study overall: The model predicted ophthalmopathy a median roughly 6.3 months before onset.

The investigators amplified TCR beta CDR3 regions from RNA transcripts. In the first-round RT-PCR of the TCR CDR3, the HTBI primer set was used. TCRdb called the multiplex PCR reads again in MiXCR, with one record for every CDR3 protein. The table records over 250,000 distinct CDR3 sequences, approximately 15% of them present only once. CDR1 is MDHEN and CDR2 is SYDVKM in the germline V gene. CDR3 length equals 11 residues. V gave up 3 bases and J gave up 7 bases, with 4 bases separating them. This clonotype has ten or more counts. The antigen is undetermined. The chain has TRBV28 and TRBJ1-5; D is ambiguous. This sequence originates from a woman in her forties with Graves' ophthalmopathy. The sequencing sample was made of blood. The CDR3 DNA follows: TGTGCCAGCAGTTTCCAGCAGCCCCAGCATTTT. It specifies CASSFQQPQHF.